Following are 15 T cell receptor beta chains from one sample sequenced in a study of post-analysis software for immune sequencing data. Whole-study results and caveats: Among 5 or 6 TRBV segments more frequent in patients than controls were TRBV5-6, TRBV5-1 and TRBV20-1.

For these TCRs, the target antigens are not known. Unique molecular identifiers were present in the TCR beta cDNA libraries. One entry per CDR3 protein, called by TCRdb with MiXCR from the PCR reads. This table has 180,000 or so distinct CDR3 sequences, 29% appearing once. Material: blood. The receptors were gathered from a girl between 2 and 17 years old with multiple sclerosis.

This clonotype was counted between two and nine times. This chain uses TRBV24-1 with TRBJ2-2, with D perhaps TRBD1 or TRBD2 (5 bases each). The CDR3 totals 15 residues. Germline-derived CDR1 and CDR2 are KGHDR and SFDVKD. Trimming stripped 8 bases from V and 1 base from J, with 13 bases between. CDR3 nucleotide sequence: TGTGCCACCATGGAGGCAGGGATGAACACCGGGGAGCTGTTTTTT. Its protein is CATMEAGMNTGELFF.

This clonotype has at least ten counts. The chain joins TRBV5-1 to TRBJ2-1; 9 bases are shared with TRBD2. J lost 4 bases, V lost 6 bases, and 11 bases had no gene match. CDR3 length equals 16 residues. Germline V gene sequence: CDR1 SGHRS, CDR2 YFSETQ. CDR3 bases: TGCGCCAGCAAGCAATACGGGGCGGGAGGGTACAATGAGCAGTTCTTC. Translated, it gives CASKQYGAGGYNEQFF.

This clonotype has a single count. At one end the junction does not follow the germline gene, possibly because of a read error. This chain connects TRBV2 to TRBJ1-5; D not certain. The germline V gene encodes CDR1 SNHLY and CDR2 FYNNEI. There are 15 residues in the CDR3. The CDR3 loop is CACSEETHSNQPQHF. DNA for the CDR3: TGTGCCTGCAGTGAGGAGACCCATAGCAATCAGCCCCAGCATTTT.

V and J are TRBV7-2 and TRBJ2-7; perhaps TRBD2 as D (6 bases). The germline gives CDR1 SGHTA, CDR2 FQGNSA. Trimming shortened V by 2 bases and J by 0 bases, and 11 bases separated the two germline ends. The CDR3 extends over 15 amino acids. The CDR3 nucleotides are TGTGCCAGCAGCTTATATCTGGACTACTCCTACGAGCAGTACTTC. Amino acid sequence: CASSLYLDYSYEQYF.

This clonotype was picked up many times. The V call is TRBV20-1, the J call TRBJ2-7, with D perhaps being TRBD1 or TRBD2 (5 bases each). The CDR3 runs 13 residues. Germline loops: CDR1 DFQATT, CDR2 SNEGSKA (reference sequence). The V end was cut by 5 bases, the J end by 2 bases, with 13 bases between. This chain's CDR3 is CSALGTEPYEQYF. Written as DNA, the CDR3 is TGCAGTGCTTTGGGGACGGAACCCTACGAGCAGTACTTC.

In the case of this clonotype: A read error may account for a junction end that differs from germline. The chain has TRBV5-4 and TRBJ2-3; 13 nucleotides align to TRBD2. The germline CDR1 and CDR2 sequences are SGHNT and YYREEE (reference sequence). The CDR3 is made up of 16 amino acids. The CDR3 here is CASSRGLAGSTDAQYF. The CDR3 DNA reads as TGTGCCAGCAGCCGGGGACTAGCGGGGAGCACAGATGCGCAGTATTTT.

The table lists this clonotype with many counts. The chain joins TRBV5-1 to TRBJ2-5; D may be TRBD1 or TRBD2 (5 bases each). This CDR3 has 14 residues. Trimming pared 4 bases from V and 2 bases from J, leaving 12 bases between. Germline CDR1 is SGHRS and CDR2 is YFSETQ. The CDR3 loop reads CASSPGTDQETQYF. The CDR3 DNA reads TGCGCCAGCAGCCCGGGGACGGATCAAGAGACCCAGTACTTC. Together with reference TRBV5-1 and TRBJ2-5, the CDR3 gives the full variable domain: KAGVTQTPRYLIKTRGQQVTLSCSPISGHRSVSWYQQTPGQGLQFLFEYFSETQRNKGNFPGRFSGRQFSNSRSEMNVSTLELGDSALYLCASSPGTDQETQYFGPGTRLLVL.

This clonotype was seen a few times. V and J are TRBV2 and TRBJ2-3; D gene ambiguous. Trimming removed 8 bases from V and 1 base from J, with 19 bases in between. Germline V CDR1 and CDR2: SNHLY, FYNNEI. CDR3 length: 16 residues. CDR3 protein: CASVGPAVKGTDTQYF. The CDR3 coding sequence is TGTGCCAGCGTCGGTCCAGCAGTGAAGGGCACAGATACGCAGTATTTT.

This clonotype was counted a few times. The CDR3 nucleotides read TGTGCCAGCAGCTCCTGGACAGGAACCTACGAGCAGTACTTC. It specifies CASSSWTGTYEQYF. The V call is TRBV7-9, the J call TRBJ2-7, with 7 bases fitting TRBD1. Trimming took 4 bases from V and 2 from J; bases not matched to a gene: 5. The CDR3 spans 14 residues. Germline CDR1 reads SEHNR; CDR2 reads FQNEAQ (reference sequence).

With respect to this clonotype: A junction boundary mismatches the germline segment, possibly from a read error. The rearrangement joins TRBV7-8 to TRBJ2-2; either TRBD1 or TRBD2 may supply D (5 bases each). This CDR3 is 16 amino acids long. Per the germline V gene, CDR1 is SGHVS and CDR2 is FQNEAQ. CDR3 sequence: CVSSKQGPANTGELFF. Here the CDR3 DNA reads TGTGTCAGCAGCAAGCAGGGACCCGCGAACACCGGGGAGCTGTTTTTT.

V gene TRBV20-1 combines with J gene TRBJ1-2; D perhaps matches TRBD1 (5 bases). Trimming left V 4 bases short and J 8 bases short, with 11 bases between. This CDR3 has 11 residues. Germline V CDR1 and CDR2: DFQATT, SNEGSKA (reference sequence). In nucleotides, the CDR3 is TGCAGTGCTACCAGGGTGGTAGGCTACACCTTC. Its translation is CSATRVVGYTF.

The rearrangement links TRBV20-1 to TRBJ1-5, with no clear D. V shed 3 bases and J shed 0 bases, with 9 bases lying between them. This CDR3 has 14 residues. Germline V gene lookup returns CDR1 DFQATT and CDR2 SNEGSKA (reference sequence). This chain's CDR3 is CSASGQYSNQPQHF. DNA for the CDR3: TGCAGTGCTAGTGGGCAATATAGCAATCAGCCCCAGCATTTT.

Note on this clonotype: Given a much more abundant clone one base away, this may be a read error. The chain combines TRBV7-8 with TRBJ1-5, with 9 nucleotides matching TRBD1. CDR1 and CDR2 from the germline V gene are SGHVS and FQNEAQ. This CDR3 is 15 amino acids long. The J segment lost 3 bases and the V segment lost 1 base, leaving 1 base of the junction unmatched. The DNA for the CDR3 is TGTGCCAGCAGCTTAGGGACAGGGGACAATCAGCCCCAGCATTTT. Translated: CASSLGTGDNQPQHF.

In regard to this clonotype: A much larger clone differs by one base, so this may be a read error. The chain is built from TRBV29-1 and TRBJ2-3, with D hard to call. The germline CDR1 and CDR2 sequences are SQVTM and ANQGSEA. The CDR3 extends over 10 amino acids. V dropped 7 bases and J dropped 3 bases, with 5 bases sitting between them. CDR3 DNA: TGCAGCGCCCCGACAGATACGCAGTATTTT. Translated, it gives CSAPTDTQYF.

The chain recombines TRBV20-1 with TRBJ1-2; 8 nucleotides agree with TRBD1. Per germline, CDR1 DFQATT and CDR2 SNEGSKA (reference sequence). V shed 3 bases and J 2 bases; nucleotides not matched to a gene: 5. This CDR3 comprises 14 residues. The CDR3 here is CSASSGGSNYGYTF. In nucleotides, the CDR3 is TGCAGTGCTAGTTCAGGGGGCTCCAACTATGGCTACACCTTC.